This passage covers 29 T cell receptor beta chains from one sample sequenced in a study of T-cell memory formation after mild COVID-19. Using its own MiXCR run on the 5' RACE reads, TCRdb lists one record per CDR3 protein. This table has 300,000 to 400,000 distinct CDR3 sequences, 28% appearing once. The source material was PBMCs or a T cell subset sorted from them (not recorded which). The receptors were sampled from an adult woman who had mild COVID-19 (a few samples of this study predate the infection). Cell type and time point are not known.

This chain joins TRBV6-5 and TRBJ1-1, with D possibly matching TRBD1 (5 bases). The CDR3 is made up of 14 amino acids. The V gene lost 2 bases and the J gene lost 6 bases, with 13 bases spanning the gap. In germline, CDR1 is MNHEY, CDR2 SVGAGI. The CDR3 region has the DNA TGTGCCAGCAGTTACCTTATGACAGACTCTGAAGCTTTCTTT. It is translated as CASSYLMTDSEAFF.

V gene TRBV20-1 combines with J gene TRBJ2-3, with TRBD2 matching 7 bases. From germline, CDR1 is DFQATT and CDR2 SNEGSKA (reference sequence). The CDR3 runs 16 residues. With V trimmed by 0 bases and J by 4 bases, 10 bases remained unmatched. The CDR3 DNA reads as TGCAGTGCTAGAGATTGGGCTAGCGGTTCCGCAGATACGCAGTATTTT. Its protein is CSARDWASGSADTQYF.

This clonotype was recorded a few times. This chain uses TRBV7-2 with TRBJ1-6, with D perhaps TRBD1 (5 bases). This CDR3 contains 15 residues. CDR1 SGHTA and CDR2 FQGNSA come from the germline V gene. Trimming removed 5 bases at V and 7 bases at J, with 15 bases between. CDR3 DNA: TGTGCCAGCAGCGCAACGTCGACAGAAAATTCACCCCTCCACTTT. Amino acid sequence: CASSATSTENSPLHF.

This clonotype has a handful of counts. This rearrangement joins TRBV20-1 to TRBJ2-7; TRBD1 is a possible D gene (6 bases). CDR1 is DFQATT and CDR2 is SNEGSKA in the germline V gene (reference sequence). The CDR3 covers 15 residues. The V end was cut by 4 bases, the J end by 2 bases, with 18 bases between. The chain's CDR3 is CSANFEGGQTYEQYF. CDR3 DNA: TGCAGTGCTAACTTCGAAGGAGGACAGACCTACGAGCAGTACTTC.

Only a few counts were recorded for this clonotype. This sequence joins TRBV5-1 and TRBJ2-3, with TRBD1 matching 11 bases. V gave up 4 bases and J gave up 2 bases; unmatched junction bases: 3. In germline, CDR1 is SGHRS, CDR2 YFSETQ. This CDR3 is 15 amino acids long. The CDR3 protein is CASSTGQGATDTQYF. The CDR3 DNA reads TGCGCCAGCAGCACCGGACAGGGGGCCACAGATACGCAGTATTTT.

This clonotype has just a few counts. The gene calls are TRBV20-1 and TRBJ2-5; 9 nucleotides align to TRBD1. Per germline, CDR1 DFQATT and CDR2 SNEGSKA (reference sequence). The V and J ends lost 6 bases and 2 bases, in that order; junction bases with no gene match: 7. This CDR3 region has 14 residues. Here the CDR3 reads CSAETGTGQETQYF. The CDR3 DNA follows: TGCAGTGCCGAGACTGGGACAGGGCAAGAGACCCAGTACTTC.

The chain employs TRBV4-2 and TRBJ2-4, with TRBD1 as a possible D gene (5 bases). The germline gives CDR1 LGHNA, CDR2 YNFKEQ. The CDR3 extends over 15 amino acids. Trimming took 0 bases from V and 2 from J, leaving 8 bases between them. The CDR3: CASSQDQGTKNIQYF. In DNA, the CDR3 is TGTGCCAGCAGCCAAGATCAGGGAACCAAAAACATTCAGTACTTC.

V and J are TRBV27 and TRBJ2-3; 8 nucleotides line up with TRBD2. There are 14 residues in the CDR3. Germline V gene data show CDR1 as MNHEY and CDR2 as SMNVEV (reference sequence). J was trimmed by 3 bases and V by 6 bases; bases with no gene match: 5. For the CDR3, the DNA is TGTGCCAGCAGGGGACTAGGGGGGACAGATACGCAGTATTTT. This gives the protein CASRGLGGTDTQYF.

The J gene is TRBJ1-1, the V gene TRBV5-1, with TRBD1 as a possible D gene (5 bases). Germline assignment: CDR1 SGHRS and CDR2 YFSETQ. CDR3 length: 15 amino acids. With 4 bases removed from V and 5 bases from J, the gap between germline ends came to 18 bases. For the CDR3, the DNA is TGCGCCAGCAGCACCGGAACGGGGGTAAGGACTGAAGCTTTCTTT. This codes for CASSTGTGVRTEAFF.

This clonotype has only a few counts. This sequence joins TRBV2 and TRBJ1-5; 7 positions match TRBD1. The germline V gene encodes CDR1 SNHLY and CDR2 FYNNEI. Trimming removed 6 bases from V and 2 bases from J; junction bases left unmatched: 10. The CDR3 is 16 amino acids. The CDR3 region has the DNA TGTGCCAGCAGCAAACAGGGGTACAAGGGCAATCAGCCCCAGCATTTT. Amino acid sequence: CASSKQGYKGNQPQHF.

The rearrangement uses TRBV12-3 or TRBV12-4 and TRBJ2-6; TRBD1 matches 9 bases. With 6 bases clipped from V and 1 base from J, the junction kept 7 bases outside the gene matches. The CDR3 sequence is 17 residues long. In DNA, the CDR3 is TGTGCCAGCAGCCCCCCGGGACAGGGTTCTGGGGCCAACGTCCTGACTTTC. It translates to CASSPPGQGSGANVLTF.

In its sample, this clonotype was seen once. The CDR3, as DNA: TGTGCCAGCAGTTACGACGCGGGAGAAGGCTACGAGCAGTACTTC. It yields the protein CASSYDAGEGYEQYF. This chain joins TRBV6-2 or TRBV6-3 and TRBJ2-7, with 7 positions matching TRBD2. CDR3 length: 15 amino acids. Germline V CDR1 and CDR2: MNHEY, SVGEGT. J was trimmed by 3 bases and V by 2 bases; bases with no gene match: 7.

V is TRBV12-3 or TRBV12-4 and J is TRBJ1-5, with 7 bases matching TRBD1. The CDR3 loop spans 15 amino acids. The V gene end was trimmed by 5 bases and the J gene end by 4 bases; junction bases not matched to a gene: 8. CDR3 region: CASSPGTVRNQPQHF. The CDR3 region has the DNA TGTGCCAGCAGTCCAGGGACAGTGCGGAATCAGCCCCAGCATTTT.

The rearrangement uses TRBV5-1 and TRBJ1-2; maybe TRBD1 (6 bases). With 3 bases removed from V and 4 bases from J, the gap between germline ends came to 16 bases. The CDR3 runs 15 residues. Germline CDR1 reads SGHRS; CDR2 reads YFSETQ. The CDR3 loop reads CASSYRGTEAYGYTF. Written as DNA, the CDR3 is TGCGCCAGCAGCTATAGGGGGACCGAGGCCTATGGCTACACCTTC.

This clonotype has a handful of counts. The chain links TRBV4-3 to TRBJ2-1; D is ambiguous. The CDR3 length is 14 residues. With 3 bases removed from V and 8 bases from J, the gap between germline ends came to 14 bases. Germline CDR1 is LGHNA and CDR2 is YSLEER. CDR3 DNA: TGCGCCAGCAGCCACGACTCTCGGGTATATGAGCAGTTCTTC. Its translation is CASSHDSRVYEQFF.

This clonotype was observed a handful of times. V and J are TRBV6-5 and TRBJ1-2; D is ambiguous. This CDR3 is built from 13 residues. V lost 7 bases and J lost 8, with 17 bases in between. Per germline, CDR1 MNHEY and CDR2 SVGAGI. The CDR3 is CASKAVDRPGYTF. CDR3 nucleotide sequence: TGTGCCAGCAAAGCCGTAGATCGCCCGGGCTACACCTTC.

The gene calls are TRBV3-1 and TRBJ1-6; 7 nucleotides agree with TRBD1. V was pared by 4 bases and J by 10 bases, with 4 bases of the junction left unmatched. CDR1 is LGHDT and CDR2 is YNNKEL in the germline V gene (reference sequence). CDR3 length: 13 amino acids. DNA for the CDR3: TGTGCCAGCAGCCCCAGGGGGGAGTCACCCCTCCACTTT. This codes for CASSPRGESPLHF.

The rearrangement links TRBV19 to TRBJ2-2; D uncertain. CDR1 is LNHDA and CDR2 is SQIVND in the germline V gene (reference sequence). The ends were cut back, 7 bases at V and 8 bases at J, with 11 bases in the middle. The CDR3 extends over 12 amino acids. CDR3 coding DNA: TGTGCCAGTAACACCCCCCCTGGGGAGCTGTTTTTT. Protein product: CASNTPPGELFF.

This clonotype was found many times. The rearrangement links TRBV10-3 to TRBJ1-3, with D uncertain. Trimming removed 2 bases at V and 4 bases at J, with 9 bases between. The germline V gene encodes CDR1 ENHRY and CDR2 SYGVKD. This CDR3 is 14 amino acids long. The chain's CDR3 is CAISEDARGNTIYF. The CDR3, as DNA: TGTGCCATCAGTGAGGACGCCAGGGGAAACACCATATATTTT.

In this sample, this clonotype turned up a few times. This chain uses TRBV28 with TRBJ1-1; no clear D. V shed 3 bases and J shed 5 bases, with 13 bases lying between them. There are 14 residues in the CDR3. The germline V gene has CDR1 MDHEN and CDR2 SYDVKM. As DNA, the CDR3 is TGTGCCAGCAGTTTGAGGTTTCAGAGGACTGAAGCTTTCTTT. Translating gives CASSLRFQRTEAFF. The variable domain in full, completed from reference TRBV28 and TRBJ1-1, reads DVKVTQSSRYLVKRTGEKVFLECVQDMDHENMFWYRQDPGLGLRLIYFSYDVKMKEKGDIPEGYSVSREKKERFSLILESASTNQTSMYLCASSLRFQRTEAFFGQGTRLTVV.

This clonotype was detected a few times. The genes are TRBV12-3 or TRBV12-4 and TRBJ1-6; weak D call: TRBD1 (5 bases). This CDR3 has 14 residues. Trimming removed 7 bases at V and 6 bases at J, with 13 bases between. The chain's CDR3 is CASTLGVSNSPLHF. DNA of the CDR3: TGTGCCAGCACCCTGGGGGTTTCTAATTCACCCCTCCACTTT.

As DNA, the CDR3 is TGTGCCAGTCGGCTCCACATGATTTGCAGGGACCCTTACTCTGGGGCCAACGTCCTGACTTTC. Its protein is CASRLHMICRDPYSGANVLTF. The rearrangement uses TRBV21-1 and TRBJ2-6; TRBD2, the table's D call, lacks a check against the DNA. TRBV21-1 is an annotated pseudogene. CDR3 length equals 21 residues.

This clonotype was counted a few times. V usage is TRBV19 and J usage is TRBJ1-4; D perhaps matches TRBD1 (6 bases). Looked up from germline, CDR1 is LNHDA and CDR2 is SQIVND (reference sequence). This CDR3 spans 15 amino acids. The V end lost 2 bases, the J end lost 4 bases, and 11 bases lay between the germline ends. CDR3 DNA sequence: TGTGCCAGTAGTATACTTGGACAGCTTAATGAAAAACTGTTTTTT. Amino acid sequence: CASSILGQLNEKLFF.

The CDR3 region is CATRQGSNQPQHF. CDR3 coding DNA: TGTGCCACCAGACAGGGAAGCAATCAGCCCCAGCATTTT. This chain joins TRBV24-1 and TRBJ1-5, with D tentatively TRBD1 (6 bases). Germline V gene data show CDR1 as KGHDR and CDR2 as SFDVKD. V gave up 7 bases and J gave up 1 base, with 7 bases separating them. The CDR3 runs 13 residues.

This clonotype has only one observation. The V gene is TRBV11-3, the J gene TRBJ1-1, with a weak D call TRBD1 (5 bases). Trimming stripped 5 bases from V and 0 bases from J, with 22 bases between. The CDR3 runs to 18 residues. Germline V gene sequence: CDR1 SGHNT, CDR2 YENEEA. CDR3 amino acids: CASSSLGGSTFMNTEAFF. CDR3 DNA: TGTGCCAGCAGCAGCCTGGGGGGGAGCACCTTCATGAACACTGAAGCTTTCTTT.

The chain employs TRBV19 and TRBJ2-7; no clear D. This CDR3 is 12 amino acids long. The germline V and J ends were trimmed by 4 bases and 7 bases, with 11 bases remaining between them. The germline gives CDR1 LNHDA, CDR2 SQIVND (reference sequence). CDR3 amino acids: CASSTQSWEQYF. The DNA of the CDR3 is TGTGCCAGTAGTACCCAAAGTTGGGAGCAGTACTTC.

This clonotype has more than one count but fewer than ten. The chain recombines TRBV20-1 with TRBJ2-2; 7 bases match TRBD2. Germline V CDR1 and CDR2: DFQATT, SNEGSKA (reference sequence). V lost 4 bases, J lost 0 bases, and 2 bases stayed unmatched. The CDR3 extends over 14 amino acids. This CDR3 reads CSATLAPNTGELFF. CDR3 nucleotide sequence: TGCAGTGCTACACTAGCGCCGAACACCGGGGAGCTGTTTTTT.

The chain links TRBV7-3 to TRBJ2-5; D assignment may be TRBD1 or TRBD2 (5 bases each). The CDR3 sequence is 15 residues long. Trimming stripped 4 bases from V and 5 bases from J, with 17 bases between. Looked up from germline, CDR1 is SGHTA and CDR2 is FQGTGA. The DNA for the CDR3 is TGTGCCAGCAGCTGGGGACGGTCCTGGGGGGAGACCCAGTACTTC. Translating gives CASSWGRSWGETQYF.

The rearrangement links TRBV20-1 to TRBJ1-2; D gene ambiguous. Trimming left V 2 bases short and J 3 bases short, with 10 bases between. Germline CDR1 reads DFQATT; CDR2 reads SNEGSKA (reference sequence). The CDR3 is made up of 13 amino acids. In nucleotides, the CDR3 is TGCAGTGCTAGAACATTGAGGGACTATGGCTACACCTTC. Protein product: CSARTLRDYGYTF.